These T cell receptor beta chains were read from a single sample in a study of blood T cell repertoires in COVID-19. Clones were sequenced by immunoSEQ multiplex PCR, and TCRdb holds only the in-frame ones, with some missing. Of about 120,000 clones listed, around 80% are singletons. Sequencing input: peripheral blood. Every receptor here comes from a man between 65 and 85 years old with acute or convalescent COVID-19. CDR3s include the opening cysteine and the closing phenylalanine or tryptophan. D genes are given only for firm matches. A clone size is listed for some rows: how often the clone was seen (once, few, many), or a class if it is expanded.

clone_size,j_call,v_call,d_call,cdr3_aa,cdr3_nt
NA,TRBJ2-1,TRBV7-2,TRBD2,CASSLASGTSASNEQFF,TGTGCCAGCAGCTTAGCCTCCGGGACTAGCGCCTCCAATGAGCAGTTCTTC
NA,TRBJ1-2,TRBV30,TRBD1,CAWGQASGNYGYTF,TGTGCCTGGGGACAGGCAAGTGGGAACTATGGCTACACCTTC
once,TRBJ2-7,TRBV6-5,TRBD2,CATRLAEGRYEQYF,TGTGCCACCCGACTAGCGGAAGGCCGGTACGAGCAGTACTTC
once,TRBJ2-7,TRBV29-1,NA,CSARTVGHYEQYF,TGCAGCGCCAGGACAGTAGGACACTACGAGCAGTACTTC
NA,TRBJ2-1,TRBV30,TRBD1,CAWNPSGQGDNEQFF,TGTGCCTGGAACCCCTCGGGACAGGGGGACAATGAGCAGTTCTTC
NA,TRBJ1-1,TRBV29-1,TRBD1,CSVEAPATGASRTPEAFF,TGCAGCGTTGAAGCGCCCGCGACAGGGGCTTCTCGTACCCCTGAAGCTTTCTTT
NA,TRBJ2-5,TRBV5-4,TRBD2,CASSRTSGGQETQYF,TGTGCCAGCAGCCGGACTAGCGGGGGACAAGAGACCCAGTACTTC
NA,TRBJ1-1,TRBV28,TRBD1,CASSLTWTGNTEAFF,TGTGCCAGCAGTTTAACCTGGACAGGGAACACTGAAGCTTTCTTT
few,TRBJ1-2,TRBV9,TRBD1,CASSGTGVGYTF,TGTGCCAGCAGCGGGACAGGGGTTGGCTACACCTTC
few,TRBJ2-1,TRBV5-1,TRBD2,CASSPGTSGSSNEQFF,TGCGCCAGCAGCCCAGGGACTAGCGGGAGTTCTAATGAGCAGTTCTTC
NA,TRBJ2-7,TRBV4-1,TRBD2,CASSQAGLAETYEQYF,TGCGCCAGCAGCCAAGCAGGACTAGCGGAGACCTACGAGCAGTACTTC
NA,TRBJ2-7,TRBV7-2,TRBD1,CASSQNGQGAAYEQYF,TGTGCCAGCAGCCAAAACGGACAGGGTGCCGCCTACGAGCAGTACTTC
NA,TRBJ2-7,TRBV5-3,NA,CARSLGQRSPYEQYF,TGTGCCAGAAGCTTGGGACAGAGAAGTCCCTACGAGCAGTACTTC
NA,TRBJ1-2,TRBV2,TRBD1,CASSKGQGAYGYTF,TGTGCCAGCAGTAAAGGACAGGGGGCCTATGGCTACACCTTC
NA,TRBJ2-2,TRBV11-1,TRBD2,CASSPRTSGAGELFF,TGTGCCAGCAGCCCCCGGACTAGCGGGGCCGGGGAGCTGTTTTTT
NA,TRBJ2-1,TRBV18,TRBD2,CASSLLAGVGYNEQFF,TGTGCCAGCTCGCTCCTAGCGGGAGTAGGATACAATGAGCAGTTCTTC
few,TRBJ1-2,TRBV6-5,TRBD1,CASREGANYDYGYTF,TGTGCCAGCAGGGAGGGGGCAAATTACGACTATGGCTACACCTTC
NA,TRBJ2-3,TRBV4-3,TRBD2,CASSQVISGGGGSTDTQYF,TGCGCCAGCAGCCAAGTTATTTCAGGTGGCGGGGGTAGCACAGATACGCAGTATTTT
NA,TRBJ1-1,TRBV30,TRBD1,CAWNTGGGGTEAFF,TGTGCCTGGAATACAGGGGGCGGCGGCACTGAAGCTTTCTTT
once,TRBJ2-1,TRBV12-3/TRBV12-4,TRBD1,CASSSDRGNEQFF,TGTGCCAGCAGTTCGGACAGGGGCAATGAGCAGTTCTTC
NA,TRBJ2-5,TRBV5-1,NA,CASRQGTQETQYF,TGCGCCAGCAGACAGGGAACCCAAGAGACCCAGTACTTC
NA,TRBJ2-3,TRBV29-1,TRBD2,CSVAWTSGGTDTQYF,TGCAGCGTTGCCTGGACTAGCGGGGGCACAGATACGCAGTATTTT